These 17 T cell receptor beta chains were all obtained from the same sample, sequenced in a study of cytomegalovirus exposure and HLA in healthy donors. A multiplex PCR was run with 60 Vbeta primers and 13 Jbeta primers. Data came from immunoSEQ multiplex PCR; TCRdb stores just in-frame clones and leaves some out. The data hold 150,000 to 200,000 clones, with about three quarters observed a single time. Source material: PBMCs. The source is a man between 18 and 35 years old in good health and CMV-seropositive.

The V gene is TRBV19, the J gene TRBJ1-1, with 9 positions matching TRBD1. This CDR3 is 16 amino acids long. Germline loops: CDR1 LNHDA, CDR2 SQIVND (reference sequence). With V trimmed by 7 bases and J by 6 bases, 15 bases remained unmatched. Here the CDR3 reads CASISPGQGPISEAFF. CDR3 nucleotides: TGTGCCAGTATCTCACCGGGACAGGGCCCCATTTCTGAAGCTTTCTTT.

The chain links TRBV7-8 to TRBJ1-1; 8 positions match TRBD1. Germline values: CDR1 SGHVS, CDR2 FQNEAQ. Trimming cost V 5 bases and J 0 bases; bases outside gene matches: 5. The CDR3 length is 15 residues. The CDR3 is CASSEQGAMNTEAFF. Written as DNA, the CDR3 is TGTGCCAGCAGCGAGCAGGGGGCGATGAACACTGAAGCTTTCTTT.

The V call is TRBV4-2, the J call TRBJ2-3; no clear D. The CDR3 totals 14 residues. Germline V gene sequence: CDR1 LGHNA, CDR2 YNFKEQ. V was cut by 0 bases and J by 0 bases, with 4 bases left in between. The DNA for the CDR3 is TGTGCCAGCAGCCAAGATTCTAGCACAGATACGCAGTATTTT. Translating gives CASSQDSSTDTQYF.

The rearrangement uses TRBV6-5 and TRBJ1-2, with TRBD1 matching 10 bases. From germline, CDR1 is MNHEY and CDR2 SVGAGI. Trimming cost V 6 bases and J 9 bases; bases outside gene matches: 13. This CDR3 is 15 amino acids long. Here the CDR3 reads CASSPRSDRGYSYTF. Here the CDR3 DNA reads TGTGCCAGCAGCCCGAGGTCGGACAGGGGGTATAGCTACACCTTC.

The chain carries TRBV7-3 and TRBJ2-1; TRBD2 matches at 7 bases. The CDR3 is 14 residues long. Trimming cost V 4 bases and J 10 bases; bases outside gene matches: 10. Germline V gene lookup returns CDR1 SGHTA and CDR2 FQGTGA. CDR3 residues: CASSSLGSGEEQFF. Written as DNA, the CDR3 is TGTGCCAGCAGCTCTTTGGGGAGCGGGGAAGAGCAGTTCTTC.

This clone was recorded a few times. Within the sample, other DNA sequences also encode this same CDR3. The chain is built from TRBV4-2 and TRBJ2-1, with 7 bases that match TRBD2. V dropped 2 bases and J dropped 10; count of bases not matched to a gene: 8. The CDR3 has 14 residues. Looked up from germline, CDR1 is LGHNA and CDR2 is YNFKEQ. The CDR3 sequence is CASSQRLALDEQFF. In DNA form, the CDR3 reads TGTGCCAGCAGCCAACGACTAGCCTTGGACGAGCAGTTCTTC.

This chain connects TRBV27 to TRBJ2-5, with 14 bases matching TRBD2. The trim removed 5 bases at V and 5 bases at J, leaving 7 bases unmatched. The CDR3 runs 16 residues. Per germline, CDR1 MNHEY and CDR2 SMNVEV (reference sequence). The CDR3 region has the DNA TGTGCCAGCAGTCATGGGACTAGCGGGGGTGATGAGACCCAGTACTTC. This codes for CASSHGTSGGDETQYF.

This chain links TRBV7-9 with TRBJ1-2; 8 bases fit TRBD1. Germline lookup yields CDR1 SEHNR and CDR2 FQNEAQ (reference sequence). J was trimmed by 7 bases and V by 3 bases; bases with no gene match: 10. The CDR3 runs 15 residues. The CDR3 DNA sequence: TGTGCCAGCAGCTTGCGACAGGGGAAAGTCACTGGCTACACCTTC. It specifies CASSLRQGKVTGYTF.

The chain carries TRBV5-1 and TRBJ1-1, with a weak D call TRBD1 (5 bases). V was cut by 4 bases and J by 3 bases, with 16 bases left in between. This CDR3 has 15 amino acids. Per the germline V gene, CDR1 is SGHRS and CDR2 is YFSETQ. This chain's CDR3 is CASSTNQGWDTEAFF. CDR3 nucleotides: TGCGCCAGCAGCACAAACCAGGGCTGGGACACTGAAGCTTTCTTT.

The genes are TRBV11-3 and TRBJ2-7, with D maybe TRBD1 (6 bases). The CDR3 sequence is 17 residues long. Trimming shortened V by 6 bases and J by 3 bases, and 24 bases separated the two germline ends. From germline, CDR1 is SGHNT and CDR2 YENEEA. In DNA, the CDR3 is TGTGCCAGCAGTCCACCGTATTACAGGGTTCTGGGCTACGAGCAGTACGTC. The encoded protein is CASSPPYYRVLGYEQYV.

This chain uses TRBV9 with TRBJ2-6; TRBD2 agrees at 7 bases. The CDR3 is 18 amino acids. Germline assignment: CDR1 SGDLS and CDR2 YYNGEE. The ends lost 3 bases at V and 0 bases at J; junction bases unmatched: 9. CDR3 DNA sequence: TGTGCCAGCAGCGCCGGGGGGACCGCGCGCTCTGGGGCCAACGTCCTGACTTTC. This encodes CASSAGGTARSGANVLTF.

CDR3: CASSLAGPSVRETQYF. The CDR3 nucleotides are TGTGCCAGCAGCTTAGCGGGTCCTAGCGTCCGGGAGACCCAGTACTTC. The gene calls are TRBV7-2 and TRBJ2-5, with a tentative D call TRBD2 (6 bases). V was clipped by 0 bases and J by 5 bases, with 16 bases between them. Germline assignment: CDR1 SGHTA and CDR2 FQGNSA. This CDR3 is 16 amino acids long.

The chain employs TRBV2 and TRBJ1-1, with TRBD1 identical over 12 bases. The CDR3 runs to 16 residues. Trimming took 6 bases from V and 3 from J; bases not matched to a gene: 8. CDR1 is SNHLY and CDR2 is FYNNEI in the germline V gene. The DNA of the CDR3 is TGTGCCAGCAGGGGACAGGGGGCTCTGGGGTACACTGAAGCTTTCTTT. Residues: CASRGQGALGYTEAFF.

The V gene is TRBV28, the J gene TRBJ1-4; 11 nucleotides line up with TRBD1. This CDR3 has 19 residues. V shed 4 bases and J 7 bases; nucleotides not matched to a gene: 17. CDR1 and CDR2 from the germline V gene are MDHEN and SYDVKM. CDR3 protein: CASSSHTLRTGGIGEKLFF. In DNA, the CDR3 is TGTGCCAGCAGTTCCCACACCTTGCGGACAGGGGGCATCGGTGAAAAACTGTTTTTT. Combining the CDR3 with reference TRBV28 and TRBJ1-4 gives the whole variable domain DVKVTQSSRYLVKRTGEKVFLECVQDMDHENMFWYRQDPGLGLRLIYFSYDVKMKEKGDIPEGYSVSREKKERFSLILESASTNQTSMYLCASSSHTLRTGGIGEKLFFGSGTQLSVL.

A remark on this clone: In the same sample, other DNA sequences code for this CDR3. The chain is built from TRBV2 and TRBJ1-2; D remains ambiguous. This CDR3 has 14 residues. CDR1 is SNHLY, CDR2 FYNNEI, per germline. With 4 bases removed from V and 6 bases from J, the gap between germline ends came to 15 bases. CDR3 in DNA: TGTGCCAGCAGTGTGGAGGGTCTCAGGAATGGCTACACCTTC. Protein: CASSVEGLRNGYTF.

The rearrangement joins TRBV5-1 to TRBJ1-1; no reliable D call. CDR3 length: 14 residues. Germline assignment: CDR1 SGHRS and CDR2 YFSETQ. The V gene lost 4 bases and the J gene lost 4 bases, with 14 bases spanning the gap. The CDR3: CASSPNDRGTEAFF. CDR3 nucleotide sequence: TGCGCCAGCAGCCCTAACGACCGGGGCACTGAAGCTTTCTTT.

This clone was counted once. The V gene is TRBV29-1, the J gene TRBJ2-2; D is perhaps TRBD2 (6 bases). CDR3 length: 15 amino acids. Per germline, CDR1 SQVTM and CDR2 ANQGSEA. Trimming cost V 6 bases and J 2 bases, with 16 bases left between them. The CDR3 reads CSVAGDLINTGELFF. CDR3 nucleotides: TGCAGCGTCGCCGGGGACTTGATTAACACCGGGGAGCTGTTTTTT.